The 13 T cell receptor beta chains below come from one sample, sequenced in a study of cytomegalovirus exposure and HLA in healthy donors. The primer mix had 60 Vbeta and 13 Jbeta primers. TCRdb keeps only in-frame clones here, not all; method: immunoSEQ multiplex PCR. Among around 160,000 clones listed, 82% were seen once. Sequencing was carried out using PBMCs. Source of these receptors: a male donor in good health and CMV-seropositive.

The chain carries TRBV4-1 and TRBJ1-1, with a weak D call TRBD1 (6 bases). The CDR3 length is 15 residues. Germline V gene data show CDR1 as MGHRA and CDR2 as YSYEKL. The V end lost 5 bases, the J end lost 1 base, and 14 bases lay between the germline ends. Written as DNA, the CDR3 is TGCGCCAGCAGCGCGACAGGTGCGGGGAACACTGAAGCTTTCTTT. Translating it yields CASSATGAGNTEAFF.

The gene calls are TRBV4-1 and TRBJ2-1; the D gene is possibly TRBD2 (5 bases). The CDR3 is 14 residues long. Germline loops: CDR1 MGHRA, CDR2 YSYEKL. Trimming took off 3 bases at V and 9 bases at J, with 15 bases between the two ends. CDR3 sequence: CASSQGLTSFEQFF. CDR3 nucleotides: TGCGCCAGCAGCCAGGGCCTCACTAGTTTTGAGCAGTTCTTC.

This sequence joins TRBV6-6 and TRBJ2-3, with 11 nucleotides matching TRBD2. The CDR3 has 15 amino acids. Per the germline V gene, CDR1 is MNHNY and CDR2 is SVGAGI (reference sequence). J gave up 3 bases and V 2 bases, and 1 base lay outside the gene matches. CDR3 bases: TGTGCCAGCAGTTACGTAGCGGGAGGGACAGATACGCAGTATTTT. Residues: CASSYVAGGTDTQYF.

In DNA, the CDR3 is TGTGCCAGCAGCAAGAGCGGGAGAATATCCGAGACCCAGTACTTC. It codes for CASSKSGRISETQYF. The V and J genes are TRBV5-8 and TRBJ2-5, with 8 bases aligning to TRBD2. Germline V gene sequence: CDR1 SGHTS, CDR2 YDEGEE. CDR3 length: 15 amino acids. With 4 bases clipped from V and 5 bases from J, the junction kept 10 bases outside the gene matches.

V is TRBV10-3 and J is TRBJ1-2; D remains unclear. Germline V lookup: CDR1 ENHRY, CDR2 SYGVKD. Trimming removed 0 bases at V and 14 bases at J, with 16 bases between. The CDR3 has 13 amino acids. Written as DNA, the CDR3 is TGTGCCATCAGTGAGTCACTAACCGGGGTGGGGACCTTC. This sequence encodes CAISESLTGVGTF.

V gene TRBV28 combines with J gene TRBJ2-7; TRBD1 might be the D (5 bases). Trimming stripped 6 bases from V and 0 bases from J, with 12 bases between. CDR1 is MDHEN and CDR2 is SYDVKM in the germline V gene. CDR3 length: 14 residues. CDR3 in DNA: TGTGCCAGCAGGTACGACAGAAGCTCCTACGAGCAGTACTTC. Translating it yields CASRYDRSSYEQYF. The full variable domain, in which reference TRBV28 and TRBJ2-7 provide the parts outside the CDR3, is DVKVTQSSRYLVKRTGEKVFLECVQDMDHENMFWYRQDPGLGLRLIYFSYDVKMKEKGDIPEGYSVSREKKERFSLILESASTNQTSMYLCASRYDRSSYEQYFGPGTRLTVT.

This chain joins TRBV7-9 and TRBJ1-4; perhaps TRBD1 as D (6 bases). The CDR3 sequence is 15 residues long. The germline V and J ends were trimmed by 4 bases and 3 bases, with 12 bases remaining between them. Germline V gene sequence: CDR1 SEHNR, CDR2 FQNEAQ (reference sequence). This CDR3 reads CASSSLQGPNEKLFF. CDR3 nucleotides: TGTGCCAGCAGCTCGTTACAGGGTCCTAATGAAAAACTGTTTTTT.

The V and J genes are TRBV30 and TRBJ1-1; tentatively, D is TRBD1 (5 bases). This CDR3 contains 13 residues. V was pared by 7 bases and J by 1 base, with 13 bases between. From germline, CDR1 is GTSNPN and CDR2 SVGIG (reference sequence). CDR3 coding DNA: TGTGCCTCGGCGGGGCAGGGGAACACTGAAGCTTTCTTT. It is translated as CASAGQGNTEAFF.

This chain links TRBV10-2 with TRBJ2-7; 11 nucleotides align to TRBD2. J was trimmed by 7 bases and V by 4 bases; bases with no gene match: 6. Germline V gene data show CDR1 as WSHSY and CDR2 as SAAADI. The CDR3 length is 14 residues. This CDR3 is CASSAASGRNEQYF. In DNA form, the CDR3 reads TGCGCCAGCAGTGCGGCTAGCGGGAGGAATGAGCAGTACTTC.

This clone was seen only a few times. The chain carries TRBV10-2 and TRBJ2-3, with 7 bases lining up with TRBD1. This CDR3 is built from 14 residues. Germline CDR1 WSHSY, CDR2 SAAADI. Losses at the gene ends were 7 bases for V and 6 bases for J; bases not matched to a gene: 10. The CDR3 reads CASTRDSSYDTQYF. CDR3 coding DNA: TGCGCCAGCACCAGGGACAGTAGTTACGATACGCAGTATTTT.

V usage is TRBV9 and J usage is TRBJ1-1; weak D call: TRBD1 (6 bases). Trimming removed 3 bases at V and 2 bases at J, with 11 bases between. Per germline, CDR1 SGDLS and CDR2 YYNGEE. The CDR3 contains 14 residues. CDR3 region: CASSASRGNTEAFF. For the CDR3, the DNA is TGTGCCAGCAGCGCAAGCAGGGGAAACACTGAAGCTTTCTTT.

V usage is TRBV28 and J usage is TRBJ2-7; 7 positions match TRBD2. CDR1 and CDR2 from the germline V gene are MDHEN and SYDVKM. The CDR3 is 13 amino acids. V trimming: 7 bases; J trimming: 4 bases; junction bases outside the gene matches: 7. CDR3 in DNA: TGTGCCAGCAAGGCGGGAGACTTATACGAGCAGTACTTC. Its translation: CASKAGDLYEQYF.

The rearrangement uses TRBV11-2 and TRBJ1-2; TRBD1 aligns across 7 bases. Per germline, CDR1 SGHAT and CDR2 FQNNGV. Losses at the gene ends were 5 bases for V and 2 bases for J; bases not matched to a gene: 8. The CDR3 is made up of 15 amino acids. The CDR3 here is CASSTGEVWNYGYTF. CDR3 DNA: TGTGCCAGCAGCACAGGGGAGGTATGGAACTATGGCTACACCTTC.